A selection of T cell receptor beta chains follows, all from one sample in a study of post-analysis software for immune sequencing data. In TCRdb, the PCR reads were re-called with MiXCR into one record per CDR3 protein. The sample carries roughly 670,000 distinct CDR3 sequences, around 64% recorded once. The sample taken for sequencing was blood. These receptors all come from a girl under 10 years old with multiple sclerosis. The CDR3 runs from the conserved cysteine through the conserved F or W. The D gene is left open where the match is weak. Size values are once, few and many counts, or a class for expanded clones, and some rows have none.

.	.	TRBV12-3/TRBV12-4	TRBJ2-3	TGTGCCAGCCGCGAGAGGGCCCGAGGGGCAGATACGCAGTATTTT	CASRERARGADTQYF
TRBD1	.	TRBV4-2	TRBJ2-3	TGTGCCAGCAGCCAAGATGATGCGGGGGACAGGGGCGCTTGGACGCAGTATTTT	CASSQDDAGDRGAWTQYF
.	few	TRBV20-1	TRBJ2-7	TGCAGTGTCTCCGCCCCGGGGTCCTCCTACGAGCAGTACTTC	CSVSAPGSSYEQYF
TRBD1	.	TRBV29-1	TRBJ1-1	TGCAGCGTTGATTATCGGTCAGGGGGAGACACTGAAGCTTTCTTT	CSVDYRSGGDTEAFF
TRBD2	once	TRBV12-3/TRBV12-4	TRBJ2-1	TGTGCCAGCAGTCCTCCCCCGGGAGGGTCCTACAATGAGCAGTTCTTC	CASSPPPGGSYNEQFF
TRBD2	.	TRBV20-1	TRBJ2-5	TGCAGTGCTAGAGTCGCGGGATCAGCGGGGGCCCGTGGAGAGACCCAGTACTTC	CSARVAGSAGARGETQYF
TRBD2	once	TRBV5-1	TRBJ2-1	TGCGCCAGCAGCCGCCTTAAGACTAGCGGGGGCCTTAGCTCCTACAATGAGCAGTTCTTC	CASSRLKTSGGLSSYNEQFF
.	.	TRBV9	TRBJ2-3	TGTGCCAGCAGCCCCCGGGAGCTAGCCAGCACAGATACGCAGTATTTT	CASSPRELASTDTQYF
.	few	TRBV28	TRBJ2-5	TGTGCCAGCAGTTTAGAAAACAGGGTGGAGACCCAGTACTTC	CASSLENRVETQYF
TRBD2	.	TRBV7-2	TRBJ2-5	TGTGCCAGCAGCCCTTCAATAGCGGGAGCGCAGGGTGAGCAGTACTTC	CASSPSIAGAQGEQYF
.	.	TRBV6-5	TRBJ1-1	TGTGCCAGCAGTTACTCAGGGGGGGGCAGAGCTTTCTTT	CASSYSGGGRAFF
TRBD1	.	TRBV6-5	TRBJ2-1	TGTGCCAGCAGTTACCGGACAGGTACTTCCTACAATGAGCAGTTCTTC	CASSYRTGTSYNEQFF
.	few	TRBV29-1	TRBJ2-3	TGCAGCGTTGTAGGGACGCATTTTACGCAGTATTTT	CSVVGTHFTQYF
.	.	TRBV20-1	TRBJ2-4	TGCAGTGCTAGTAAGAGGAGCTCGAGTAAAAACATTCAGTACTTC	CSASKRSSSKNIQYF
.	few	TRBV20-1	TRBJ2-5	TGCAGTGTTACGACCGGACGGGTAGGAGAGACCCAGTACTTC	CSVTTGRVGETQYF
TRBD2	few	TRBV12-5	TRBJ2-1	TGTGCTAGTGGCCGGGAGGGGATTGAGCAGTTCTTC	CASGREGIEQFF
.	.	TRBV5-1	TRBJ1-2	TGCGCCAGCAGCTTGAGCAGGTCATTAAACTATGGCTACACCTTC	CASSLSRSLNYGYTF
TRBD2	once	TRBV9	TRBJ2-1	TGTGCCAGCAGCGTAGGGGGGCTAGCGGGAGGCTATGAGCAGTTCTTC	CASSVGGLAGGYEQFF
TRBD2	few	TRBV12-3/TRBV12-4	TRBJ2-1	TGTGCCAGCAGGCTTAGCGGGAGAGCCAGGGATGAGCAGTTCTTC	CASRLSGRARDEQFF
.	once	TRBV7-2	TRBJ2-5	TGTGCCAGCAGCGTCTCCCGACACGGACAAGAGACCCAGTACTTC	CASSVSRHGQETQYF
TRBD2	.	TRBV19	TRBJ2-1	TGTGCCAGTAGTATCGGAACTAGCGGGGCAAACAATGAGCAGTTCTTC	CASSIGTSGANNEQFF
.	.	TRBV29-1	TRBJ2-5	TGCAGCGTTCGACGGCTCCAAGAGACCCAGTACTTC	CSVRRLQETQYF
TRBD2	once	TRBV6-4	TRBJ2-3	TGTGCCAGCAGCAGACTAGCGGGAGAACCAGATACGCAGTATTTT	CASSRLAGEPDTQYF